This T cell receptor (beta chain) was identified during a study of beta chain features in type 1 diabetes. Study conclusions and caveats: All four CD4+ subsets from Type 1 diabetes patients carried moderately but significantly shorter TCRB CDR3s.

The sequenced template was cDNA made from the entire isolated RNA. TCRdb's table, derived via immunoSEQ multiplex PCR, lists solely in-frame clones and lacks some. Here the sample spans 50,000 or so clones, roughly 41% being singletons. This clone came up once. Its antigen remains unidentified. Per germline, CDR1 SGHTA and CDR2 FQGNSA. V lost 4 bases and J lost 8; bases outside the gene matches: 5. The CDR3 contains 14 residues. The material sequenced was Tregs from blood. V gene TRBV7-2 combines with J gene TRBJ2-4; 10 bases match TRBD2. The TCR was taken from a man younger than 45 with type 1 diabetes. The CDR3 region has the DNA TGTGCCAGCAGCTCCCTAGCGGGAGTTTACATTCAGTACTTC. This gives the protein CASSSLAGVYIQYF.